Listed below are T cell receptor beta chains from one sample, sequenced in a study of CD8+CD57+ T cells in acquired aplastic anemia. TCRdb re-analysed the reads in MiXCR, keeping a single row per CDR3 protein. The sample has under 350,000 distinct CDR3 sequences; 45% to 65% are singletons. Material for sequencing was sorted CD4+, CD8+, or CD8+CD57+ T cells (not recorded which) from PBMCs. These receptors were taken from a human donor with aplastic anemia. CDR3s include the opening cysteine and the closing phenylalanine or tryptophan. Each record gives: clone size, V gene, J gene, D gene, CDR3 DNA, CDR3 protein. A D gene is named only where the DNA matches it firmly. For some rows the clone size is stated as once, few or many, or as a class when expanded; others skip it.

abundance: .; v_gene: TRBV7-2; j_gene: TRBJ2-7; d_gene: .; CDR3nt: TGCGCCAGCAGTGGACAGCCCCCCTACGAGCAGTACTTC; CDR3aa: CASSGQPPYEQYF
abundance: .; v_gene: TRBV19; j_gene: TRBJ1-2; d_gene: TRBD1; CDR3nt: TGTGCCAGTAGTCTCGGGACAGCAGCTCATGGCTACACCTTC; CDR3aa: CASSLGTAAHGYTF
abundance: .; v_gene: TRBV7-3; j_gene: TRBJ2-2; d_gene: .; CDR3nt: TGTGCCAGCAGCTTCAATGGGAGATCCGGGGAGCTGTTTTTT; CDR3aa: CASSFNGRSGELFF
abundance: many; v_gene: TRBV5-5; j_gene: TRBJ1-2; d_gene: .; CDR3nt: TGTGCCAGCAGCTGGGGGGGGAGCCTAAACTATGGCTACACCTTC; CDR3aa: CASSWGGSLNYGYTF
abundance: .; v_gene: TRBV20-1; j_gene: TRBJ2-5; d_gene: .; CDR3nt: TGCAGTGCTCTAACTCCTCCGAGGGGGGAGACCCAGTACTTC; CDR3aa: CSALTPPRGETQYF
abundance: .; v_gene: TRBV15; j_gene: TRBJ2-7; d_gene: .; CDR3nt: TGTGCCACCAGCAGAGATAGGTGGAAGGACTACGAGCAGTACTTC; CDR3aa: CATSRDRWKDYEQYF
abundance: .; v_gene: TRBV7-6; j_gene: TRBJ2-1; d_gene: TRBD2; CDR3nt: TGTGCCAGCAGCGTTCGGGGGGAGCGGGGGGGTGAGCAGTTCTTC; CDR3aa: CASSVRGERGGEQFF
abundance: many; v_gene: TRBV29-1; j_gene: TRBJ1-1; d_gene: .; CDR3nt: TGCAGCGTCAAGACAGCGTTGAACACTGAAGCTTTCTTT; CDR3aa: CSVKTALNTEAFF
abundance: .; v_gene: TRBV2; j_gene: TRBJ2-7; d_gene: .; CDR3nt: TGTGCCAGCCGGGGAGTTCAGGGGGGCGGCGAGCAGTACTTC; CDR3aa: CASRGVQGGGEQYF
abundance: .; v_gene: TRBV7-2; j_gene: TRBJ1-6; d_gene: TRBD1; CDR3nt: TGTGCCAGCAGCTTGTCGGGACAGTATTCACCCCTCCACTTT; CDR3aa: CASSLSGQYSPLHF
abundance: .; v_gene: TRBV20-1; j_gene: TRBJ1-5; d_gene: .; CDR3nt: TGCAGTGCTAGAGTGGGGCACAATCAGCCCCAGCATTTT; CDR3aa: CSARVGHNQPQHF
abundance: many; v_gene: TRBV2; j_gene: TRBJ2-7; d_gene: .; CDR3nt: TGTGCCAGCAGTGCGAGGGGTCATTCCTACGAGCAGTACTTC; CDR3aa: CASSARGHSYEQYF
abundance: .; v_gene: TRBV15; j_gene: TRBJ2-2; d_gene: .; CDR3nt: TGTGCCACCAGCAGAGGACACCTTGGGGCCGGGGAGCTGTTTTTT; CDR3aa: CATSRGHLGAGELFF
abundance: .; v_gene: TRBV5-1; j_gene: TRBJ2-7; d_gene: TRBD2; CDR3nt: TGCGCCAGCAGCTTGGGACTAGCGGGAGTTAATACCCTAGAGCAGTACTTC; CDR3aa: CASSLGLAGVNTLEQYF
abundance: .; v_gene: TRBV2; j_gene: TRBJ2-3; d_gene: TRBD1; CDR3nt: TGTGCCAGCACTTGGGACAGGCCTAGCACAGATACGCAGTATTTT; CDR3aa: CASTWDRPSTDTQYF
abundance: .; v_gene: TRBV2; j_gene: TRBJ2-7; d_gene: .; CDR3nt: TGTGCCAGCAGTCCCACGGGACAGTACTTC; CDR3aa: CASSPTGQYF
abundance: .; v_gene: TRBV7-2; j_gene: TRBJ2-1; d_gene: .; CDR3nt: TGTGCCAGCAGCTCGAACTATTACAATGAGCAGTTCTTC; CDR3aa: CASSSNYYNEQFF
abundance: many; v_gene: TRBV6-5; j_gene: TRBJ2-1; d_gene: .; CDR3nt: TGTGCCAGCACCCCAAGGGACTTCGGTGAGCAGTTCTTC; CDR3aa: CASTPRDFGEQFF
abundance: .; v_gene: TRBV7-7; j_gene: TRBJ2-3; d_gene: .; CDR3nt: TGTGCTAGCAGCCGTACTAGTGCAAGCACAGATACGCAGTATTTT; CDR3aa: CASSRTSASTDTQYF
abundance: .; v_gene: TRBV3-1; j_gene: TRBJ2-5; d_gene: TRBD1; CDR3nt: TGTGCCAGCAGCCAATCAGATGGGACAGGGGGCCAAGAGACCCAGTACTTC; CDR3aa: CASSQSDGTGGQETQYF
abundance: .; v_gene: TRBV7-9; j_gene: TRBJ1-1; d_gene: TRBD1; CDR3nt: TGTGCCAGCAGCGTTGAGTCAGGGGGTCCGAACACTGAAGCTTTCTTT; CDR3aa: CASSVESGGPNTEAFF
abundance: .; v_gene: TRBV19; j_gene: TRBJ2-3; d_gene: .; CDR3nt: TGTGCCAGTACTAGCAGGTACACAGATACGCAGTATTTT; CDR3aa: CASTSRYTDTQYF
abundance: .; v_gene: TRBV7-6; j_gene: TRBJ1-6; d_gene: .; CDR3nt: TGTGCCAGCACGGGAGGTTATAATTCACCCCTCCACTTT; CDR3aa: CASTGGYNSPLHF
abundance: .; v_gene: TRBV5-1; j_gene: TRBJ1-1; d_gene: .; CDR3nt: TGCGCCAGCAGCGGAGGGGACCGGGGCACTGAAGCTTTCTTT; CDR3aa: CASSGGDRGTEAFF
abundance: few; v_gene: TRBV15; j_gene: TRBJ2-7; d_gene: .; CDR3nt: TGTGCCACCAGCCTAGGGGGGAGGAAAGAGCAGTACTTC; CDR3aa: CATSLGGRKEQYF
abundance: .; v_gene: TRBV2; j_gene: TRBJ1-5; d_gene: .; CDR3nt: TGTGCCAGCAGTGTAAATCAGCCCCAGCATTTT; CDR3aa: CASSVNQPQHF
abundance: .; v_gene: TRBV7-2; j_gene: TRBJ1-2; d_gene: .; CDR3nt: TGTGCCAGCAGCTTAGGGACTAGCGGGGAGGGCTACACCTTC; CDR3aa: CASSLGTSGEGYTF
abundance: .; v_gene: TRBV25-1; j_gene: TRBJ2-3; d_gene: TRBD2; CDR3nt: TGTGCCAGCAGTGAGACGGGACTAGCGTCAGATACGCAGTATTTT; CDR3aa: CASSETGLASDTQYF
abundance: few; v_gene: TRBV29-1; j_gene: TRBJ2-5; d_gene: .; CDR3nt: TGCAGCGTTGTGGTCCAGACCCAGTACTTC; CDR3aa: CSVVVQTQYF
abundance: .; v_gene: TRBV29-1; j_gene: TRBJ2-5; d_gene: TRBD2; CDR3nt: TGCAGCGGCTGGGGGGTAGCGGGGGGGCCAGAGACCCAGTACTTC; CDR3aa: CSGWGVAGGPETQYF
abundance: once; v_gene: TRBV12-3/TRBV12-4; j_gene: TRBJ2-7; d_gene: TRBD1; CDR3nt: TGTGCCAGTTACAGGGGCCTACTCGACGAGCAGTACTTC; CDR3aa: CASYRGLLDEQYF
abundance: .; v_gene: TRBV20-1; j_gene: TRBJ2-3; d_gene: TRBD2; CDR3nt: TGCAGTGCTAGAGCCGGGACTAGCGGTACAGATACGCAGTATTTT; CDR3aa: CSARAGTSGTDTQYF
abundance: many; v_gene: TRBV4-2; j_gene: TRBJ2-7; d_gene: TRBD2; CDR3nt: TGTGCCAGCAGCCAAGATCAACTAGCGGGAGTTTTGGCGTACGAGCAGTACTTC; CDR3aa: CASSQDQLAGVLAYEQYF
abundance: .; v_gene: TRBV5-5; j_gene: TRBJ2-7; d_gene: TRBD2; CDR3nt: TGTGCCAGCAGCGCGACTAGCGGGACTTCGCTCGAGCAGTACTTC; CDR3aa: CASSATSGTSLEQYF
abundance: few; v_gene: TRBV7-9; j_gene: TRBJ2-7; d_gene: TRBD1; CDR3nt: TGTGCCAGCAGCCCTCGGACAGGGGGTTACGAGCAGTACTTC; CDR3aa: CASSPRTGGYEQYF
abundance: many; v_gene: TRBV7-9; j_gene: TRBJ2-3; d_gene: TRBD2; CDR3nt: TGTGCCAGCAGCTTTCCCGGGACTAGCGACACAGATACGCAGTATTTT; CDR3aa: CASSFPGTSDTDTQYF